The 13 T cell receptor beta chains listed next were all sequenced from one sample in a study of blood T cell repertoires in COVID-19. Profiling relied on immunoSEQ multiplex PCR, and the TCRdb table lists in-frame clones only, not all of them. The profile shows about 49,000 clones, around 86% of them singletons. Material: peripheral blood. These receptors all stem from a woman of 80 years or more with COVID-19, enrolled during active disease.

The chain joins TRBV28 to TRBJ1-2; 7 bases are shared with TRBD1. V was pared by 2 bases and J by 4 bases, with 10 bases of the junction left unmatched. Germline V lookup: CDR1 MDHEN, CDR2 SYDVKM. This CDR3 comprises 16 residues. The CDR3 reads CASSLGQVLKAYGYTF. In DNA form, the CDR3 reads TGTGCCAGCAGTTTAGGACAGGTCCTAAAGGCCTATGGCTACACCTTC.

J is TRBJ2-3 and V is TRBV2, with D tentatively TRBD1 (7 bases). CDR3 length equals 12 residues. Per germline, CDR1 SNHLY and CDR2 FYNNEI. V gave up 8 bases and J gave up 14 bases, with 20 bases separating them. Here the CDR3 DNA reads TGTGCCAGCGATAGGGGGCGGGGTGTTTGGTATTTT. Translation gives CASDRGRGVWYF.

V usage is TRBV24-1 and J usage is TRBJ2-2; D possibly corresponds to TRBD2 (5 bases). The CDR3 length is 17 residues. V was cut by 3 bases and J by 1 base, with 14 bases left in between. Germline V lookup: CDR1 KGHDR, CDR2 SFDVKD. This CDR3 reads CATSDQQLGRNTGELFF. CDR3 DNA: TGTGCCACCAGTGATCAACAACTAGGAAGGAACACCGGGGAGCTGTTTTTT.

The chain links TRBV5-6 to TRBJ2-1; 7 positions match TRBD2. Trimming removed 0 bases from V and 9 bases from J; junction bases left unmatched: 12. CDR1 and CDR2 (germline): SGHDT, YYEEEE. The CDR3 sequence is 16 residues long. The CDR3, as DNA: TGTGCCAGCAGCTTGGGAGGAACGGGGAGGGCCGTTGAGCAGTTCTTC. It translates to CASSLGGTGRAVEQFF.

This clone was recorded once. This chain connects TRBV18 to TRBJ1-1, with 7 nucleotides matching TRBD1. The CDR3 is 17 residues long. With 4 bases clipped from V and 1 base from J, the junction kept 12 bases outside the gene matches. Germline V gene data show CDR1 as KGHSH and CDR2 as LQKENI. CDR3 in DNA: TGTGCCAGCTCACTCCTCCGGACAGGCGGAACGAACACTGAAGCTTTCTTT. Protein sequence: CASSLLRTGGTNTEAFF.

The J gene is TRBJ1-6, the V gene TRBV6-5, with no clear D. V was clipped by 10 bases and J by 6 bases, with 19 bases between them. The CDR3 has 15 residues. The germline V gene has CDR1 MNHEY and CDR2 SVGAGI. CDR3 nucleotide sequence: TGTGCCACTCCCGGGGATTGGACGGCTAATTCACCCCTCCACTTT. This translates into CATPGDWTANSPLHF.

This chain's CDR3 is CASSETGLETQYF. The CDR3 bases are TGTGCCAGCAGCGAAACAGGGTTGGAGACCCAGTACTTC. This sequence joins TRBV6-7 and TRBJ2-5, with TRBD1 as a possible D gene (6 bases). TRBV6-7 is classed as an ORF, of uncertain function. V dropped 6 bases and J dropped 5 bases, with 13 bases sitting between them. This CDR3 region has 13 residues.

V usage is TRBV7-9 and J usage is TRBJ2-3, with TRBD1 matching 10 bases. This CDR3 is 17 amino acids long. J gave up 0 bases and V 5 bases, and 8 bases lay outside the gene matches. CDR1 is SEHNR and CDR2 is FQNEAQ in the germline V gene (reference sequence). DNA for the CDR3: TGTGCCAGCAGCCCCCGGGACAGGGGTACTAGCACAGATACGCAGTATTTT. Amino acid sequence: CASSPRDRGTSTDTQYF.

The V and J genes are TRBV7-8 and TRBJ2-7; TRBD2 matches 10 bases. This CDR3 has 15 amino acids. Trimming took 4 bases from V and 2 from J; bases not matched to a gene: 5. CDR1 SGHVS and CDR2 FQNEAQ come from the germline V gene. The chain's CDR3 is CASSSWTSGPYEQYF. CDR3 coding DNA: TGTGCCAGCAGCTCCTGGACTAGCGGTCCCTACGAGCAGTACTTC.

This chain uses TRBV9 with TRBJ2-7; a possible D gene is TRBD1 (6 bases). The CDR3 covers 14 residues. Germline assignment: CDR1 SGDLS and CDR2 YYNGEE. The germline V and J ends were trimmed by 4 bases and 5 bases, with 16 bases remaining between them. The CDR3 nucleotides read TGTGCCAGCAGCCCCCGGACAGCGACGGACGAGCAGTACTTC. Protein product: CASSPRTATDEQYF.

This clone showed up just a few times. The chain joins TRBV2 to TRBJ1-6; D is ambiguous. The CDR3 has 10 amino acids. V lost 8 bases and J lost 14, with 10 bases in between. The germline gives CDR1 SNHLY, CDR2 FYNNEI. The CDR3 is CASRSGTLHF. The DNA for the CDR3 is TGTGCCAGCCGATCGGGGACCCTCCACTTT.

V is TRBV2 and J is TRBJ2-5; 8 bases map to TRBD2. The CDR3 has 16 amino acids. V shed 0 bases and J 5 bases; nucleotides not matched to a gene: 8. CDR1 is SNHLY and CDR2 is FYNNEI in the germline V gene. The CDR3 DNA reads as TGTGCCAGCAGTGAAGCCGCCGGGACTAGTGAGGAGACCCAGTACTTC. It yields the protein CASSEAAGTSEETQYF.

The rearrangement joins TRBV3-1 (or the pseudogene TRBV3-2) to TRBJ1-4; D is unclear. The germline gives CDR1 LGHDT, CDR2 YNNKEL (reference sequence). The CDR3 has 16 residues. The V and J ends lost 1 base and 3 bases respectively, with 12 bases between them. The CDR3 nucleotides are TGTGCCAGCAGCCAAGGAGGGATTCGGGCTAATGAAAAACTGTTTTTT. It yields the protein CASSQGGIRANEKLFF.